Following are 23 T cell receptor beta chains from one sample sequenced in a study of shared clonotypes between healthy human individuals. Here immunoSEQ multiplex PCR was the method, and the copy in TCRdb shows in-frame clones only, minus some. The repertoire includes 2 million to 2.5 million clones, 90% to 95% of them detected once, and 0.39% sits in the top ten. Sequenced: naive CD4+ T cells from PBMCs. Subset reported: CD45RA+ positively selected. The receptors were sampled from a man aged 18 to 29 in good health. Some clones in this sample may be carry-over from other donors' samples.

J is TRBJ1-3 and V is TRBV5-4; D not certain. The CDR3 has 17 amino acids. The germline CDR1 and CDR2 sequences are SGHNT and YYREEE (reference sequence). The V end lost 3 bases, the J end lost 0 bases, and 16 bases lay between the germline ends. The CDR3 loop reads CASSSKRERTSGNTIYF. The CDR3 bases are TGTGCCAGCAGCTCGAAGAGAGAGCGAACCTCTGGAAACACCATATATTTT.

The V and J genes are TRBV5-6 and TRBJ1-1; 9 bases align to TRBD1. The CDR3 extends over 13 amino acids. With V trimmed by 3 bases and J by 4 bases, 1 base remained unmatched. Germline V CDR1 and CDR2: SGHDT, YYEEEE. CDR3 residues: CASSSGQGTEAFF. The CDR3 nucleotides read TGTGCCAGCAGCTCGGGACAGGGCACTGAAGCTTTCTTT.

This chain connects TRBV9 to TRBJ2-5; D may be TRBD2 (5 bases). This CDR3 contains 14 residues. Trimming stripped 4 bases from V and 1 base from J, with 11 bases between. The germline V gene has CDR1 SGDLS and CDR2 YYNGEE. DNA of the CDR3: TGTGCCAGCAGCCCTCGGGGAACCCAAGAGACCCAGTACTTC. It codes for CASSPRGTQETQYF.

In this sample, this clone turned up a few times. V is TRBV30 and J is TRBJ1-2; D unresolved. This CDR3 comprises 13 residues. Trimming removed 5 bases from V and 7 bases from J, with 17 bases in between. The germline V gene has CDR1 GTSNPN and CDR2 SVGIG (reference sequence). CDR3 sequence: CAWARTFGGGYTF. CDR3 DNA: TGTGCCTGGGCCAGGACCTTTGGAGGTGGCTACACCTTC.

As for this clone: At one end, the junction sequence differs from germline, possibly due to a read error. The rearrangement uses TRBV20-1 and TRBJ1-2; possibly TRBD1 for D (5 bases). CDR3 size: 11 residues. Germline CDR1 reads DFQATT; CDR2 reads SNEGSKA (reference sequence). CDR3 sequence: CSASLFGGGKF. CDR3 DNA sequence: TGCAGTGCTAGTTTATTCGGGGGAGGGAAATTC.

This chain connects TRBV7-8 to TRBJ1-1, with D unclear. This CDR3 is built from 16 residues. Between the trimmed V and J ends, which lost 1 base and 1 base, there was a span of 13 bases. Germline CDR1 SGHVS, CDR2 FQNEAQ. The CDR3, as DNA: TGTGCCAGCAGCTTAGTAAATTGGCAGACGAACACTGAAGCTTTCTTT. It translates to CASSLVNWQTNTEAFF.

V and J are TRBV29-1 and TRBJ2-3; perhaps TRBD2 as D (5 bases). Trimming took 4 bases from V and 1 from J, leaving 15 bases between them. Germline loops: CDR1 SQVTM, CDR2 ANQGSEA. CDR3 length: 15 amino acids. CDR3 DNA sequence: TGCAGCGTTGTTCGGCTCCTCGGGGGCACAGATACGCAGTATTTT. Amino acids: CSVVRLLGGTDTQYF.

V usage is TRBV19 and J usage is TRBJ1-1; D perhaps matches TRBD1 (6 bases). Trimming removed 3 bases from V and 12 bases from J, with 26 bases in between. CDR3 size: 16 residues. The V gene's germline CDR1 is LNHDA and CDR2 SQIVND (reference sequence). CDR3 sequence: CASSIPPGAAALIPFF. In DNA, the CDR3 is TGTGCCAGTAGTATCCCTCCAGGGGCGGCGGCCCTTATCCCTTTCTTT.

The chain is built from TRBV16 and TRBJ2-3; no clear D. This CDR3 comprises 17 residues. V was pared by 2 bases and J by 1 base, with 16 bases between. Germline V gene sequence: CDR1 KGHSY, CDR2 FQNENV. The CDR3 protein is CASSQIRIAHGTDTQYF. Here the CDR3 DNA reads TGTGCCAGCAGCCAAATCCGTATAGCACATGGCACAGATACGCAGTATTTT.

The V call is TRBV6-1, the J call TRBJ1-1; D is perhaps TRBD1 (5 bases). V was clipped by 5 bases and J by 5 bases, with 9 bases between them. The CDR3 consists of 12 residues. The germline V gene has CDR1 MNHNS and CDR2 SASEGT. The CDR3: CASSTKGTEAFF. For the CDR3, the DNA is TGTGCCAGCAGTACCAAGGGGACTGAAGCTTTCTTT.

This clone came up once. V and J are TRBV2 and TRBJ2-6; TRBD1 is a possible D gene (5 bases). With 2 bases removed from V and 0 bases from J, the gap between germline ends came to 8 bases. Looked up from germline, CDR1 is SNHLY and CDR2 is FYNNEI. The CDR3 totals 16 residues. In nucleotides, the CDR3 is TGTGCCAGCAGTGAAACCAGGGACTCTGGGGCCAACGTCCTGACTTTC. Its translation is CASSETRDSGANVLTF.

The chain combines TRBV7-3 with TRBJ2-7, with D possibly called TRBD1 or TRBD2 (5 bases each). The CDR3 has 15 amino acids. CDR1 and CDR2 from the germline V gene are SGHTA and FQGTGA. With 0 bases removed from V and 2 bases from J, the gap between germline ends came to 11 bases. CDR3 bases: TGTGCCAGCAGCTTAACGTCGGGGACCCCCTACGAGCAGTACTTC. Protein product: CASSLTSGTPYEQYF.

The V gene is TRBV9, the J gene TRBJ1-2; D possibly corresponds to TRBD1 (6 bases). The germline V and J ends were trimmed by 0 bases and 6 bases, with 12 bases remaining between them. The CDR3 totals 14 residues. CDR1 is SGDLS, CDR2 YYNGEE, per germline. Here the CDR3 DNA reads TGTGCCAGCAGCGTAGGCAGGGGACAAAATGGCTACACCTTC. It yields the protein CASSVGRGQNGYTF. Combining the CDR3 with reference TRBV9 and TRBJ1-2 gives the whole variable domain DSGVTQTPKHLITATGQRVTLRCSPRSGDLSVYWYQQSLDQGLQFLIQYYNGEERAKGNILERFSAQQFPDLHSELNLSSLELGDSALYFCASSVGRGQNGYTFGSGTRLTVV.

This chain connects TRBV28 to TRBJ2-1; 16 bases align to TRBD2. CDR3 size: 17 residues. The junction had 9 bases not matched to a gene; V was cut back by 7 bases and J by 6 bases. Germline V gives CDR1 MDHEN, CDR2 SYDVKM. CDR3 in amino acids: CASTSWGLAGGFNEQFF. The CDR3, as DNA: TGTGCCAGCACATCCTGGGGACTAGCGGGAGGGTTCAATGAGCAGTTCTTC.

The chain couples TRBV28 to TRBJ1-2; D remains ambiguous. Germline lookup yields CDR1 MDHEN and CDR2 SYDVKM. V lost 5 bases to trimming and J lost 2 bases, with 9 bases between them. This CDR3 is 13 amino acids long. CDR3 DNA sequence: TGTGCCAGCAGTCCTACAGAAAACTATGGCTACACCTTC. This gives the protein CASSPTENYGYTF.

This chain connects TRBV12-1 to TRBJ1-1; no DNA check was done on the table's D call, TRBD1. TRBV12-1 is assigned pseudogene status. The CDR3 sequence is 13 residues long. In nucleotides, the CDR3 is TGTGCCACCCAGGGGGGAAAGAACACTGAAGCTTTCTTT. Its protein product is CATQGGKNTEAFF.

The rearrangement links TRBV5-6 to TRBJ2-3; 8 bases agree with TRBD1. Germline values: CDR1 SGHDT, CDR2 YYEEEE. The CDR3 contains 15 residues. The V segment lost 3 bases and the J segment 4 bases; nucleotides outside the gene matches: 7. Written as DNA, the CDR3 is TGTGCCAGCAGCTCCCGGGACAGGCCTCCAGATACGCAGTATTTT. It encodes CASSSRDRPPDTQYF.

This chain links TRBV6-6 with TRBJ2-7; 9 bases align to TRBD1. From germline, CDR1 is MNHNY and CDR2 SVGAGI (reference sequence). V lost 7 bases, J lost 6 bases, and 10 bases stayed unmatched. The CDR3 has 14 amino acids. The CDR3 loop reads CASNDGDRVSEQYF. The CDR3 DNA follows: TGTGCCAGCAACGATGGGGACAGGGTCTCCGAGCAGTACTTC.

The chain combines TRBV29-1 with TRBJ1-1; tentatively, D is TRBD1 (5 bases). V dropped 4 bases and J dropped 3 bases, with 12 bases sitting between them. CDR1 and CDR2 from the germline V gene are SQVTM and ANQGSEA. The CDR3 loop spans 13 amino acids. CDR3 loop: CSVGRTGDTEAFF. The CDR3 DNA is TGCAGCGTTGGGAGGACGGGGGACACTGAAGCTTTCTTT.

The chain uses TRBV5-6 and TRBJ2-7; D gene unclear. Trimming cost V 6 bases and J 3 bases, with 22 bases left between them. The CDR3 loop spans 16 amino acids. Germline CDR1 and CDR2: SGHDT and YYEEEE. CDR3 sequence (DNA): TGTGCCAGCACCTATGGCCCATTGCGGAGCGTCTACGAGCAGTACTTC. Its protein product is CASTYGPLRSVYEQYF. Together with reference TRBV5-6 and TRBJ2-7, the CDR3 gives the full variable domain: DAGVTQSPTHLIKTRGQQVTLRCSPKSGHDTVSWYQQALGQGPQFIFQYYEEEERQRGNFPDRFSGHQFPNYSSELNVNALLLGDSALYLCASTYGPLRSVYEQYFGPGTRLTVT.

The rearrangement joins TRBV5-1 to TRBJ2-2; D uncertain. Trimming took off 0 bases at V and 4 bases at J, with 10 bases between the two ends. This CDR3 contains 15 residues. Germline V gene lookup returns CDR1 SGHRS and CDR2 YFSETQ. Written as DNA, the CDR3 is TGCGCCAGCAGCTTGGCCCCGTCGCTCACCGGGGAGCTGTTTTTT. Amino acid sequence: CASSLAPSLTGELFF.

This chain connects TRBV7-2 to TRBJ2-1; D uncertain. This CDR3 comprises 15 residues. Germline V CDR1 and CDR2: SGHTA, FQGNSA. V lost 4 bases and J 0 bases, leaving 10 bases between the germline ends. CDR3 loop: CASSSLWLSYNEQFF. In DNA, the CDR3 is TGTGCCAGCAGCTCCCTGTGGCTCTCCTACAATGAGCAGTTCTTC.

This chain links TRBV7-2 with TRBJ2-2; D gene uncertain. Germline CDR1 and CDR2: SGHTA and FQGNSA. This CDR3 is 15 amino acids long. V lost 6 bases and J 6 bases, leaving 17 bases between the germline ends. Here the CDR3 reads CASRPRTDEAGELFF. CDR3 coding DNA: TGTGCCAGCAGACCCCGGACGGATGAGGCCGGGGAGCTGTTTTTT.